The 16 T cell receptor beta chains below come from one sample, sequenced in a study of blood T cells in healthy people across ages. Combining a sample-barcoded 5' primer with a J-beta primer mix, a second PCR ran for roughly 7 to 12 cycles. TCRdb itself ran the 5' RACE reads through MiXCR, one entry per CDR3 protein. The sample shows 780,000 or so distinct CDR3 sequences, around 25% of them seen only once. The same sample was also studied in work on T cells of mothers and their children.

Sequenced sample: blood. The receptors come from a boy aged 5 to 17 in good health.

The chain carries TRBV12-3 or TRBV12-4 and TRBJ1-4; 7 bases are a match to TRBD1. There are 15 residues in the CDR3. With 6 bases clipped from V and 6 bases from J, the junction kept 10 bases outside the gene matches. The CDR3 region is CASRATGVTDEKLFF. The CDR3 DNA reads as TGTGCCAGCAGGGCCACAGGGGTGACGGATGAAAAACTGTTTTTT.

This clonotype turned up a few times. This chain links TRBV5-1 with TRBJ2-2; D may be TRBD1 (6 bases). Between the trimmed V and J ends, which lost 3 bases and 4 bases, there was a span of 13 bases. Germline V gene data show CDR1 as SGHRS and CDR2 as YFSETQ. The CDR3 contains 15 residues. The CDR3 DNA follows: TGCGCCAGCAGCTCGACAGGTTTTCGCACCGGGGAGCTGTTTTTT. This codes for CASSSTGFRTGELFF.

CDR3 amino acids: CSARENSATEAFF. The CDR3 DNA reads TGCAGTGCTAGAGAAAACAGTGCAACTGAAGCTTTCTTT. The rearrangement joins TRBV20-1 to TRBJ1-1; D remains unclear. V was pared by 0 bases and J by 5 bases, with 10 bases between. Looked up from germline, CDR1 is DFQATT and CDR2 is SNEGSKA (reference sequence). The CDR3 is 13 residues long.

This clonotype was observed a few times. The chain carries TRBV5-1 and TRBJ2-3, with TRBD2 matching over 13 bases. V shed 4 bases and J 6 bases; nucleotides not matched to a gene: 8. CDR1 and CDR2 from the germline V gene are SGHRS and YFSETQ. This CDR3 has 16 amino acids. The CDR3 nucleotides are TGCGCCAGCAGCAGCGGACTAGCGGGGGCAACTGATACGCAGTATTTT. This encodes CASSSGLAGATDTQYF.

This clonotype was counted once. The chain has TRBV4-2 and TRBJ1-1; no reliable D call. V was shortened by 0 bases and J by 4 bases, with 18 bases between the two germline ends. The CDR3 contains 17 residues. Germline V lookup: CDR1 LGHNA, CDR2 YNFKEQ. CDR3 sequence: CASSQDNVGEGFTEAFF. DNA of the CDR3: TGTGCCAGCAGCCAAGATAACGTCGGGGAAGGGTTCACTGAAGCTTTCTTT.

The chain has TRBV27 and TRBJ2-1; the D is unclear. Trimming cost V 2 bases and J 9 bases, with 11 bases left between them. The CDR3 runs 13 residues. The V gene's germline CDR1 is MNHEY and CDR2 SMNVEV (reference sequence). The CDR3 loop is CASSLMGSTEQFF. CDR3 sequence (DNA): TGTGCCAGCAGTTTAATGGGGTCTACTGAGCAGTTCTTC.

This clonotype was seen a few times. The CDR3 loop reads CASNYWGYEQYF. As DNA, the CDR3 is TGTGCCAGCAATTATTGGGGGTACGAGCAGTACTTC. The chain combines TRBV12-3 or TRBV12-4 with TRBJ2-7; D is tentatively TRBD1 or TRBD2 (5 bases each). The CDR3 covers 12 residues. V lost 7 bases and J lost 4, with 11 bases in between.

In its sample, this clonotype was seen a few times. The J gene is TRBJ2-7, the V gene TRBV29-1; no firm D call. The V and J ends lost 6 bases and 5 bases respectively, with 8 bases between them. The germline gives CDR1 SQVTM, CDR2 ANQGSEA. The length of the CDR3 is 10 residues. The chain's CDR3 is CSVVHNEQYF. The CDR3 DNA sequence: TGCAGCGTGGTCCACAACGAGCAGTACTTC.

This clonotype was found a few times. The rearrangement uses TRBV29-1 and TRBJ2-7, with no clear D. CDR3 length equals 14 residues. Germline lookup yields CDR1 SQVTM and CDR2 ANQGSEA. The V and J ends lost 1 base and 0 bases respectively, with 10 bases between them. The CDR3 here is CSVEGWKGSYEQYF. The CDR3 nucleotides are TGCAGCGTTGAAGGCTGGAAAGGCTCCTACGAGCAGTACTTC.

This clonotype has just a few counts. The chain carries TRBV7-9 and TRBJ2-5; D is undetermined. The end of the DNA is better explained by TRBJ2-1, so the J call may be wrong. The CDR3 sequence is 18 residues long. Germline V lookup: CDR1 SEHNR, CDR2 FQNEAQ (reference sequence). As DNA, the CDR3 is TGTGCCAGCAGCTTAGGGTTGGCACCCACCCCTTTATACAATGAGCAGTTCTTC. Protein product: CASSLGLAPTPLYNEQFF.

This chain connects TRBV6-5 to TRBJ1-2; TRBD1 matches at 10 bases. Germline V lookup: CDR1 MNHEY, CDR2 SVGAGI. V lost 5 bases and J lost 8; bases outside the gene matches: 11. This CDR3 contains 15 residues. In nucleotides, the CDR3 is TGTGCCAGCAGTGACCAGACAGGGGGCGCAGAAGGCTACACCTTC. Translation gives CASSDQTGGAEGYTF.

This clonotype was found a few times. CDR3 protein: CASSLIVGTSNTRVGEQFF. DNA for the CDR3: TGTGCCAGCAGTTTAATAGTCGGGACTAGCAATACTCGGGTTGGTGAGCAGTTCTTC. The rearrangement joins TRBV27 to TRBJ2-1; 9 bases are a match to TRBD2. Germline CDR1 and CDR2: MNHEY and SMNVEV (reference sequence). This CDR3 has 19 residues. Trimming at V came to 2 bases and at J to 9 bases, leaving 20 bases not matched to a gene.

Details on this clonotype: An end of the junction does not agree with germline; a read error may underlie this. The chain uses TRBV6-6 and TRBJ2-7, with 10 bases matching TRBD2. This CDR3 has 16 amino acids. CDR1 MNHNY and CDR2 SVGAGI come from the germline V gene (reference sequence). The CDR3 protein is CASSDTGTSVSHEQYF. In nucleotides, the CDR3 is TGTGCCAGCAGCGATACCGGGACTAGCGTCTCCCACGAGCAGTACTTC.

The V call is TRBV20-1, the J call TRBJ2-7; maybe TRBD2 (6 bases). Germline values: CDR1 DFQATT, CDR2 SNEGSKA (reference sequence). The V end was cut by 6 bases, the J end by 2 bases, with 14 bases between. This CDR3 has 13 amino acids. CDR3 amino acids: CSATLRGAYEQYF. The CDR3 DNA reads as TGCAGTGCCACCCTGCGCGGGGCCTACGAGCAGTACTTC.

This clonotype has only a few counts. This chain uses TRBV11-1 with TRBJ2-1; 12 nucleotides match TRBD2. The CDR3 length is 22 residues. The germline gives CDR1 SGHAT, CDR2 FQDESV (reference sequence). V gave up 5 bases and J gave up 0 bases; unmatched junction bases: 20. CDR3 protein: CASSPGPGSSGRALSSYNEQFF. The CDR3 coding sequence is TGTGCCAGCAGCCCCGGACCTGGGTCTAGCGGGAGGGCCCTCAGCTCCTACAATGAGCAGTTCTTC.

Ten or more counts support this clonotype. This sequence joins TRBV18 and TRBJ2-7; unclear D gene. Trimming stripped 3 bases from V and 1 base from J, with 4 bases between. Germline V lookup: CDR1 KGHSH, CDR2 LQKENI. The CDR3 is 12 amino acids. The CDR3 region is CASSPRSYEQYF. The CDR3 coding sequence is TGTGCCAGCTCACCCCGGTCCTACGAGCAGTACTTC. The variable domain in full, completed from reference TRBV18 and TRBJ2-7, reads NAGVMQNPRHLVRRRGQEARLRCSPMKGHSHVYWYRQLPEEGLKFMVYLQKENIIDESGMPKERFSAEFPKEGPSILRIQQVVRGDSAAYFCASSPRSYEQYFGPGTRLTVT.